This T cell receptor beta chain appears in the sequencing data of a study of long-term antiretroviral therapy in people with HIV. General study results and limits: Transplant-donor-level diversity was not reached after ART, though diversity increased.

About this clone: Antigen unknown.

At survey level, the immunoSEQ assay was run in its v3.0 version. Sequencing was performed with immunoSEQ multiplex PCR; in TCRdb, only in-frame clones are kept and a portion is missing. The sample comprises 25,000 to 30,000 clones, about 83% of which are singletons, and 6.2% rests with the top ten. In germline, CDR1 is MGHRA, CDR2 YSYEKL. CDR3 length equals 14 residues. J gave up 2 bases and V 5 bases, and 5 bases lay outside the gene matches. This sequence was found in a man aged 18 to 30 with HIV. The material sequenced was unsorted PBMCs, taken 0.4 years after starting antiretroviral therapy. The chain is built from TRBV4-1 and TRBJ2-7; 8 nucleotides match TRBD1. The CDR3 nucleotides are TGCGCCAGCAGCAACGACAGGGGTCCCTACGAGCAGTACTTC. Residues: CASSNDRGPYEQYF.